This TCR beta chain derives from a study of monozygotic twins with cystic fibrosis (dated by TCRdb to about 2021). About the full investigation: Barcoded libraries were prepared with roughly 16 PCR cycles from about 3.2 micrograms of fragmented DNA. The study compared TCR beta repertoires within and between 16 monozygotic twin pairs with cystic fibrosis to assess genetic influence on V and J gene usage. Made up mostly of children and adolescents, the cohort included ten female and six male twin pairs ranging in age from roughly 2.0 to 40 years, with a median of about 8.5 years. On the day blood was drawn, the twins' weight-for-height and FEVPerc (FEV1 disease centile) were ranked against those of the roughly 960 cohort participants. Data for three of the twin pairs had been reported previously in another context.

Points the paper makes about the study in general: In 13 of 16 pairs, V gene usage most closely resembled the co-twin's, and the same held for J usage in 8 of 16 pairs, a pattern suggesting genetic constraints. Simpson clonality was generally low (median 0.0095), suggesting a naive-dominated repertoire, with higher clonality in the most severely affected patients. Sharing of nucleotide-identical clonotypes was significantly greater within monozygotic CF twin pairs than between unrelated CF individuals (P = 0.000026, Mann-Whitney). The cohort was small, and the number of shared CDR3s showed no association with age, concordance or disease severity.

Following the manufacturer's instructions, the researchers used the immunoSEQ immune profiling system to amplify TCR beta CDR3 regions via multiplex PCR. An Illumina NextSeq system was used for sequencing. Processing in the source paper ran as follows. Sequence data were processed on the immunoSEQ Analyzer platform, and clonality was calculated as the square root of Simpson's index of productive rearrangements. Similarity in V and J usage was measured by Jensen-Shannon distance, and OLGA was used to compute CDR3 generation probabilities. Shared CDR3 sequences were searched in the immuneACCESS database (August 2020) and in VDJdb (December 2020). In TCRdb, the immuneACCESS table is reduced to in-frame sequences with V and J assigned. These tables do not hold every clone; where another copy was compared, an unresolved V gene accounts for under half, and the others remain unexplained. That table supplies the V and J calls and clone size; D and trimming were determined from the DNA. The sample table holds around 33,000 clones, of which around 82% were seen once. The ten largest clones take up approximately 1.8% of the sample.

Details on this clone: It lacks a known antigen. There are no base qualities to consult, and no much larger clone falls within one base.

The twin pairs came from the European Cystic Fibrosis Twin and Sibling Study Cohort, which recruited patients from over a hundred CF clinics across 14 European countries. Both zygosity and CFTR genotype were checked in-house, and zygosity was tested with multiplex PCR across nine short tandem repeat loci. Peripheral blood was sampled from each twin, with clinical parameters recorded on the day of blood sampling. Genomic DNA was isolated from peripheral blood cells with phenol/chloroform and kept in TE buffer at 4 degrees C. A distance of 7 bases separates the germline ends of V and J, which lose 4 bases and 3 bases respectively. Counted from cysteine to phenylalanine, this CDR3 has 12 amino acids. CDR3 DNA is the only sequence kept; it has 36 bases, read in frame from the first base. The germline V gene sets CDR1 to MNHEY and CDR2 to SVGAGI.

Sequenced material: blood. This sequence uses TRBV6-5 and TRBJ2-7; the D gene assignment is ambiguous. The TCR originated in a girl aged 2 to 10 with cystic fibrosis. The base sequence is TGTGCCAGCAGTTCTGGCAGCTACGAGCAGTACTTC. It codes for CASSSGSYEQYF.